Below, 2 T cell receptor beta chains from the same sample are listed, as sequenced in a study of control samples from healthy donors and cancer patients (dated by TCRdb to the early 2020s). The library was generated by the immunoSEQ multiplex PCR assay. Here the immuneACCESS table is served through TCRdb, limited to in-frame sequences with V and J called. Missing clones are a known gap in these copies; in checked studies unresolved V genes cover under half, and the rest lacks a known reason. The sample table records 120,000 to 150,000 clones; 93% of these occur just once. Together, the top ten hold roughly 6.2% of the sample. Material: blood. Receptors originate from a man aged 18 to 30 in good health.

This chain uses TRBV10-3 with TRBJ2-1; maybe TRBD1 (6 bases). This CDR3 is 15 amino acids long. Looked up from germline, CDR1 is ENHRY and CDR2 is SYGVKD. V lost 6 bases to trimming and J lost 5 bases, with 17 bases between them. CDR3 DNA: TGTGCCATCAGAAACCCAGGGGATGGCCACAATGAGCAGTTCTTC. It codes for CAIRNPGDGHNEQFF.

The V gene is TRBV5-8, the J gene TRBJ2-2; the D is unclear. The germline V and J ends were trimmed by 3 bases and 4 bases, with 7 bases remaining between them. The CDR3 has 13 amino acids. CDR1 and CDR2 (germline): SGHTS, YDEGEE. The CDR3 region is CASSSLTTGELFF. CDR3 nucleotides: TGTGCCAGCAGCTCGCTTACCACCGGGGAGCTGTTTTTT.